This record covers a single T cell receptor (beta chain). What it recognizes is unknown. The identical CDR3 is also encoded by other nucleotide sequences in the sample. Every bit of the isolated RNA underwent reverse transcription, so sequencing read expressed TCRB transcripts. Deep immunoSEQ sequencing covered naive, central memory and regulatory T cell samples. The method was immunoSEQ multiplex PCR; TCRdb's version includes in-frame clones alone and lacks a portion of them. The sample records approximately 160,000 clones, 63% being singletons. The record originates from a study of beta chain features in type 1 diabetes. Background on the study: Across the samples, 90 million to 120 million sorted cells were examined in total. Findings and limits, study-wide: In patients and controls equally, PCR might favor templates that are shorter. Shorter TCRB CDR3s, moderately but significantly so, marked every one of the four CD4+ subsets in Type 1 diabetes patients.

Every single donor gave one heparinised blood draw, and these averaged about 116 mL. This CDR3 comprises 11 residues. V was clipped by 0 bases and J by 7 bases, with 3 bases between them. The germline V gene encodes CDR1 GTSNPN and CDR2 SVGIG (reference sequence). The source is a young man with type 1 diabetes. The chain uses TRBV30 and TRBJ1-4, with D uncertain. Sequencing used naive CD4+ T cells from blood. The CDR3 protein is CAWSVGEKLFF. Here the CDR3 DNA reads TGTGCCTGGAGTGTCGGTGAAAAACTGTTTTTT.